This entry concerns a single T cell receptor beta chain. Its antigen remains unknown. Here immunoSEQ multiplex PCR was the method, and the copy in TCRdb shows in-frame clones only, minus some. The data show 50,000 to 85,000 clones, about nine tenths seen once. The sample belongs to a study of OX40 agonist ivuxolimab in advanced cancers. Points from the study as a whole: Certain nonresponding patients likewise had low normalized T-cell clonal expansion.

This CDR3 is built from 15 residues. Germline V CDR1 and CDR2: MDHEN, SYDVKM. With 3 bases removed from V and 2 bases from J, the gap between germline ends came to 12 bases. The input for sequencing was CD4+ or CD8+ T cells sorted from blood, taken in a trial of the OX40 agonist ivuxolimab. The TCR was taken from an adult with an advanced solid tumor such as melanoma, head and neck, liver or kidney cancer. This chain links TRBV28 with TRBJ2-3; D remains ambiguous. The CDR3 is CASSFQSPYTDTQYF. The DNA for the CDR3 is TGTGCCAGCAGTTTCCAAAGTCCCTACACAGATACGCAGTATTTT.